What follows are 13 T cell receptor beta chains derived from one specimen sequenced in a study of T-cell reconstitution after alpha-beta-depleted transplantation in children. Construction of the TCRbeta library involved unique molecular identifiers. TCRdb fed the PCR reads into MiXCR, producing one record per CDR3 protein. The sample shows 30,000 or so distinct CDR3 sequences, around 7% of them seen only once. Study-level results: About two months after transplant, alpha-beta T cells reportedly came from several hundred expanded graft clones.

Which antigens these TCRs recognize remains unknown. This material consisted of peripheral blood, taken 60 days after TCRalphabeta/CD19-depleted stem cell transplant. The receptor source for this set is a child less than two years old who had a stem cell transplant for acute myeloid leukemia, so the T cells may come from the graft donor.

This clonotype has a count of ten or more. The gene calls are TRBV28 and TRBJ2-5; D unresolved. The CDR3 runs to 12 residues. The V end was cut by 1 base, the J end by 4 bases, with 4 bases between. Germline CDR1 reads MDHEN; CDR2 reads SYDVKM. The CDR3 bases are TGTGCCAGCAGTTTATACTCAGAGACCCAGTACTTC. The encoded protein is CASSLYSETQYF. The full variable domain, with the rest looked up from reference TRBV28 and TRBJ2-5, is DVKVTQSSRYLVKRTGEKVFLECVQDMDHENMFWYRQDPGLGLRLIYFSYDVKMKEKGDIPEGYSVSREKKERFSLILESASTNQTSMYLCASSLYSETQYFGPGTRLLVL.

This clonotype appeared many times. The V gene is TRBV27, the J gene TRBJ2-7, with 9 nucleotides matching TRBD2. CDR3 size: 14 residues. Germline assignment: CDR1 MNHEY and CDR2 SMNVEV (reference sequence). Trimming took 2 bases from V and 3 from J; bases not matched to a gene: 2. The CDR3 reads CASSLAGGYYEQYF. The CDR3, as DNA: TGTGCCAGCAGTTTAGCGGGAGGGTACTACGAGCAGTACTTC.

This clonotype was detected a few times. This chain links TRBV29-1 with TRBJ1-2; 7 positions agree with TRBD1. The CDR3 is 11 residues long. CDR1 and CDR2 from the germline V gene are SQVTM and ANQGSEA. With 6 bases clipped from V and 7 bases from J, the junction kept 5 bases outside the gene matches. The CDR3 loop is CSVDRVIGYTF. The DNA of the CDR3 is TGCAGCGTAGACAGGGTAATTGGCTACACCTTC.

This clonotype showed up many times. V and J are TRBV28 and TRBJ2-1; 9 positions agree with TRBD2. This CDR3 region has 19 residues. Looked up from germline, CDR1 is MDHEN and CDR2 is SYDVKM. V shed 5 bases and J 0 bases; nucleotides not matched to a gene: 14. CDR3 region: CASSPSAGSSGNSYNEQFF. CDR3 nucleotides: TGTGCCAGCAGTCCCTCTGCGGGGTCTAGCGGGAACTCCTACAATGAGCAGTTCTTC.

This clonotype was detected many times. This chain connects TRBV9 to TRBJ2-3, with 8 bases aligning to TRBD2. The length of the CDR3 is 17 residues. The junction had 10 bases not matched to a gene; V was cut back by 1 base and J by 3 bases. CDR1 and CDR2 (germline): SGDLS, YYNGEE. This chain's CDR3 is CASSVTPAGEKTDTQYF. CDR3 DNA: TGTGCCAGCAGCGTAACCCCAGCGGGAGAGAAGACAGATACGCAGTATTTT.

Many counts were recorded for this clonotype. V is TRBV27 and J is TRBJ2-1; D gene ambiguous. CDR1 MNHEY and CDR2 SMNVEV come from the germline V gene (reference sequence). Trimming removed 6 bases from V and 2 bases from J, with 5 bases in between. The CDR3 spans 12 residues. The CDR3, as DNA: TGTGCCAGCAGGGCGGCCTACAATGAGCAGTTCTTC. Protein sequence: CASRAAYNEQFF.

This clonotype was seen only a few times. The chain employs TRBV5-4 and TRBJ2-1, with unresolved D. This CDR3 spans 13 amino acids. V lost 2 bases, J lost 6 bases, and 9 bases lay in between. Germline V gives CDR1 SGHNT, CDR2 YYREEE (reference sequence). The CDR3: CASSLAYSNEQFF. CDR3 sequence (DNA): TGTGCCAGCAGCTTAGCTTACAGCAATGAGCAGTTCTTC. The full variable domain, completed using reference TRBV5-4 and TRBJ2-1, is ETGVTQSPTHLIKTRGQQVTLRCSSQSGHNTVSWYQQALGQGPQFIFQYYREEENGRGNFPPRFSGLQFPNYSSELNVNALELDDSALYLCASSLAYSNEQFFGPGTRLTVL.

This clonotype was seen repeatedly, ten times or more. This sequence joins TRBV15 and TRBJ1-2, with 7 bases fitting TRBD1. The junction had 2 bases not matched to a gene; V was cut back by 5 bases and J by 2 bases. This CDR3 contains 13 residues. Germline lookup yields CDR1 LNHNV and CDR2 YYDKDF (reference sequence). The CDR3 DNA is TGTGCCACCAGCCCGGACAGGAACTATGGCTACACCTTC. Encoded protein: CATSPDRNYGYTF. The entire variable domain, with the rest obtained from reference TRBV15 and TRBJ1-2, is as follows: DAMVIQNPRYQVTQFGKPVTLSCSQTLNHNVMYWYQQKSSQAPKLLFHYYDKDFNNEADTPDNFQSRRPNTSFCFLDIRSPGLGDTAMYLCATSPDRNYGYTFGSGTRLTVV.

This clonotype was counted many times. This chain joins TRBV20-1 and TRBJ1-2, with D hard to call. The CDR3 is made up of 11 amino acids. Germline V CDR1 and CDR2: DFQATT, SNEGSKA (reference sequence). V was cut by 6 bases and J by 4 bases, with 9 bases left in between. This chain's CDR3 is CSAPGFYGYTF. The CDR3 bases are TGCAGTGCCCCGGGGTTCTATGGCTACACCTTC.

This clonotype occurred many times. V is TRBV27 and J is TRBJ1-3; TRBD1 is a possible D gene (5 bases). The CDR3 sequence is 16 residues long. From germline, CDR1 is MNHEY and CDR2 SMNVEV (reference sequence). V was shortened by 5 bases and J by 0 bases, with 14 bases between the two germline ends. CDR3 sequence reads: CASSGGSGHSGNTIYF. The CDR3 DNA is TGTGCCAGCAGTGGGGGGAGCGGACACTCTGGAAACACCATATATTTT.

This clonotype was seen many times. The chain employs TRBV12-5 and TRBJ1-5, with D possibly being TRBD1 (5 bases). The germline gives CDR1 LGHNT, CDR2 FRNRAP. V lost 2 bases, J lost 4 bases, and 21 bases lay in between. The CDR3 consists of 18 residues. The CDR3 DNA is TGTGCTAGTGGTTTGCCTCGGACGGATCCAAGGGGTAATCAGCCCCAGCATTTT. Residues: CASGLPRTDPRGNQPQHF. Based on the CDR3 plus reference TRBV12-5 and TRBJ1-5, the full variable domain is DARVTQTPRHKVTEMGQEVTMRCQPILGHNTVFWYRQTMMQGLELLAYFRNRAPLDDSGMPKDRFSAEMPDATLATLKIQPSEPRDSAVYFCASGLPRTDPRGNQPQHFGDGTRLSIL.

At least ten counts were recorded for this clonotype. V gene TRBV10-3 combines with J gene TRBJ2-1, with 8 bases that match TRBD2. The CDR3 totals 13 residues. Germline CDR1 and CDR2: ENHRY and SYGVKD. Trimming removed 5 bases from V and 8 bases from J; junction bases left unmatched: 5. DNA of the CDR3: TGTGCCATCAGTCCGGGAGGGCCGGATGAGCAGTTCTTC. Translated, it gives CAISPGGPDEQFF.

This clonotype was picked up many times. V and J are TRBV7-9 and TRBJ2-7; D is possibly TRBD1 (5 bases). The germline gives CDR1 SEHNR, CDR2 FQNEAQ (reference sequence). Trimming shortened V by 1 base and J by 5 bases, and 12 bases separated the two germline ends. The CDR3 has 14 residues. The CDR3 region has the DNA TGTGCCAGCAGCTTAGGGGGCAGGAGAAACGAGCAGTACTTC. Translating gives CASSLGGRRNEQYF. Variable domain in full (rest from reference TRBV7-9 and TRBJ2-7): DTGVSQNPRHKITKRGQNVTFRCDPISEHNRLYWYRQTLGQGPEFLTYFQNEAQLEKSRLLSDRFSAERPKGSFSTLEIQRTEQGDSAMYLCASSLGGRRNEQYFGPGTRLTVT.